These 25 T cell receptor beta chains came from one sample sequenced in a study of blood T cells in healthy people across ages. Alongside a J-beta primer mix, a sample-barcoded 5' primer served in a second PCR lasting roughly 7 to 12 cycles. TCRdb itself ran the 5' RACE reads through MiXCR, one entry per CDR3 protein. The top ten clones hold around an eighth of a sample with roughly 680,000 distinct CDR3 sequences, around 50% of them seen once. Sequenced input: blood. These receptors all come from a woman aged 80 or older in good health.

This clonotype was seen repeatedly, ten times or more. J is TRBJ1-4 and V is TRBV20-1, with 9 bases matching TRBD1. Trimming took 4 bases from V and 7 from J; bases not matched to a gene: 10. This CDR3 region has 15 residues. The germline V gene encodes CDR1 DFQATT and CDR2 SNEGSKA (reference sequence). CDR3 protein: CSAKNPGQGSEKLFF. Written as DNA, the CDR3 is TGCAGTGCTAAGAATCCGGGACAGGGAAGTGAAAAACTGTTTTTT.

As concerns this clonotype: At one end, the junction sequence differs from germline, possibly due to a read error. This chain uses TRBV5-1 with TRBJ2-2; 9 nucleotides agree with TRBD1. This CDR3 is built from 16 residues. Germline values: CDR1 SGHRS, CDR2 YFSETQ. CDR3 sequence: CASGLAGQGNTGELFF. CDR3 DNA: TGCGCCAGCGGCTTGGCGGGACAGGGGAACACCGGGGAGCTGTTTTTT.

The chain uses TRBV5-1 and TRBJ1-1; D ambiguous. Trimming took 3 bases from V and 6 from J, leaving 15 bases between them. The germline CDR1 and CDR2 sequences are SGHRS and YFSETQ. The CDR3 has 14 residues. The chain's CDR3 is CASSSTTGAPEAFF. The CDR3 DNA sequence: TGCGCCAGCAGCTCCACCACCGGAGCTCCTGAAGCTTTCTTT.

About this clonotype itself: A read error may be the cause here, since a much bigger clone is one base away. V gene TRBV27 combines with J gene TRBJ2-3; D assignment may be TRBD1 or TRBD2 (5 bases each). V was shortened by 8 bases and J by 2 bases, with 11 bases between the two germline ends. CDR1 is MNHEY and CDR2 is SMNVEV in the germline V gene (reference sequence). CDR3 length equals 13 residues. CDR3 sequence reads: CASGGRPTDTQYF. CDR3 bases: TGTGCCAGCGGGGGTCGCCCCACAGATACGCAGTATTTT.

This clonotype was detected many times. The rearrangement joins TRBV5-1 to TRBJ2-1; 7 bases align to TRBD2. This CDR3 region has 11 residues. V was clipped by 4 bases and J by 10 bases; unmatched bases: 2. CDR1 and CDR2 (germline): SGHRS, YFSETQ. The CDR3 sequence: CASSETSEQFF. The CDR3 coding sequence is TGCGCCAGCAGCGAGACTAGCGAGCAGTTCTTC.

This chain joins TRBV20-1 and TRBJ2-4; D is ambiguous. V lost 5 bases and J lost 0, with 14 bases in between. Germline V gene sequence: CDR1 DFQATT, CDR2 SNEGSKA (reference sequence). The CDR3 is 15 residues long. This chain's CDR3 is CSADDTSIAKNIQYF. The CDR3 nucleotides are TGCAGTGCTGACGACACGTCGATAGCCAAAAACATTCAGTACTTC.

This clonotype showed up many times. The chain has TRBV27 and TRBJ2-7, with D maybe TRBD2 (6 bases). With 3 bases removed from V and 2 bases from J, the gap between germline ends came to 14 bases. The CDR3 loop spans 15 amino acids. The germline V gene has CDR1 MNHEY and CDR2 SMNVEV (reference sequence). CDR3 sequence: CASSFSGTGAYEQYF. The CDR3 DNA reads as TGTGCCAGCAGTTTTTCCGGGACTGGGGCCTACGAGCAGTACTTC.

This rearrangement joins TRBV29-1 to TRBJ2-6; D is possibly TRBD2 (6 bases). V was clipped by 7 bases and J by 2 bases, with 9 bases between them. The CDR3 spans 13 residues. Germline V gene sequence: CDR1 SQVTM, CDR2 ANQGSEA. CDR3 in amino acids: CSAREAGANVLTF. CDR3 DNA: TGCAGCGCCAGGGAGGCTGGGGCCAACGTCCTGACTTTC.

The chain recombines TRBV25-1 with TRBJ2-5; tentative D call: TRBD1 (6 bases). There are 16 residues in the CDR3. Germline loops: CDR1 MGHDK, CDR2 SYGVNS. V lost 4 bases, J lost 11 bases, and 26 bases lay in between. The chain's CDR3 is CASSGMDSPISNEQYF. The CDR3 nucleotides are TGTGCCAGCAGTGGCATGGACAGTCCAATTTCCAATGAGCAGTACTTC. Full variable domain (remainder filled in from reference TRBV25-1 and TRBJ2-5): EADIYQTPRYLVIGTGKKITLECSQTMGHDKMYWYQQDPGMELHLIHYSYGVNSTEKGDLSSESTVSRIRTEHFPLTLESARPSHTSQYLCASSGMDSPISNEQYFGPGTRLLVL.

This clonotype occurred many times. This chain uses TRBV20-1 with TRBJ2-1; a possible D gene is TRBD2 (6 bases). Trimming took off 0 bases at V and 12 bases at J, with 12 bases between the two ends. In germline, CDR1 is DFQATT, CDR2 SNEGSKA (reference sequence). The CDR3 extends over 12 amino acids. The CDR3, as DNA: TGCAGTGCTAGAGACGCGACTAGTAGGCAGTTCTTC. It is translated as CSARDATSRQFF.

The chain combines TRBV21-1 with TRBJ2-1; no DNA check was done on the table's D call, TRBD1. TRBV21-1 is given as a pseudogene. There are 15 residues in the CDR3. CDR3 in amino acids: CASSKGDRQYNEQFF. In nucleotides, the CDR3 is TGTGCCAGCAGCAAAGGGGATCGACAGTACAATGAGCAGTTCTTC.

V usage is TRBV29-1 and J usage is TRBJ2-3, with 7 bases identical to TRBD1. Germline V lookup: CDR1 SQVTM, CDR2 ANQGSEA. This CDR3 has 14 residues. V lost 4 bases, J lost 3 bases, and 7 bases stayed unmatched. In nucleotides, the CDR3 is TGCAGCGTTGGGGGACAGTCGATAACAGATACGCAGTATTTT. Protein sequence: CSVGGQSITDTQYF.

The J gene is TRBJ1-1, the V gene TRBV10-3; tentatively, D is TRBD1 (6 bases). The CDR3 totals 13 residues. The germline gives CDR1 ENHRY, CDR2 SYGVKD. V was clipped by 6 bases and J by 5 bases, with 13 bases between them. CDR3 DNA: TGTGCCATCAGGTTCTCAGGGGTGACTGAAGCTTTCTTT. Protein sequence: CAIRFSGVTEAFF.

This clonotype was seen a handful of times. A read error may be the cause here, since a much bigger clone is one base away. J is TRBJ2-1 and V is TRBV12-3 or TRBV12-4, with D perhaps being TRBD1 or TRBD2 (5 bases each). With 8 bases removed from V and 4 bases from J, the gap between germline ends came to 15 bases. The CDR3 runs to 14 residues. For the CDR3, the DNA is TGTGCCAGCCGAGAACGAGGGGTTTACAATGAGCAGTTCTTC. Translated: CASRERGVYNEQFF.

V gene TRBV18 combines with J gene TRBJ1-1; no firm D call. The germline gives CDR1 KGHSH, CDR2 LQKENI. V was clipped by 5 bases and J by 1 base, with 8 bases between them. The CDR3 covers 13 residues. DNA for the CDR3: TGTGCCAGCTCAGAGAAACAGAACACTGAAGCTTTCTTT. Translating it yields CASSEKQNTEAFF. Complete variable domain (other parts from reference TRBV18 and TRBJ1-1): NAGVMQNPRHLVRRRGQEARLRCSPMKGHSHVYWYRQLPEEGLKFMVYLQKENIIDESGMPKERFSAEFPKEGPSILRIQQVVRGDSAAYFCASSEKQNTEAFFGQGTRLTVV.

The CDR3 loop reads CASSSQGSNSPLHF. The DNA for the CDR3 is TGTGCCAGCAGCTCACAGGGTTCAAATTCACCCCTCCACTTT. This sequence joins TRBV7-2 and TRBJ1-6; tentative D call: TRBD1 (6 bases). The V gene's germline CDR1 is SGHTA and CDR2 FQGNSA. Trimming removed 4 bases from V and 7 bases from J, with 11 bases in between. This CDR3 has 14 amino acids.

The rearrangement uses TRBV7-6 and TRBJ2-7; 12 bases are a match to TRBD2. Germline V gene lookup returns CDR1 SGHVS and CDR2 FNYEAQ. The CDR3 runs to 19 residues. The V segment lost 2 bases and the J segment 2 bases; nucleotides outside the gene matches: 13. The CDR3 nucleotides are TGTGCCAGCAGCTTATCTAGCGGGAGGGCCTCGGACCCAACCTACGAGCAGTACTTC. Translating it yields CASSLSSGRASDPTYEQYF. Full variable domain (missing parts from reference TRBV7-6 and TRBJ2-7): GAGVSQSPRYKVTKRGQDVALRCDPISGHVSLYWYRQALGQGPEFLTYFNYEAQQDKSGLPNDRFSAERPEGSISTLTIQRTEQRDSAMYRCASSLSSGRASDPTYEQYFGPGTRLTVT.

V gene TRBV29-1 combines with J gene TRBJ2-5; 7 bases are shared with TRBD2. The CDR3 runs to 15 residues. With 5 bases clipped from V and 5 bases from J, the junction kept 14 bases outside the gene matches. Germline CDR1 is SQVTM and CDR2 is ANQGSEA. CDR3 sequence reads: CSVKPASGGGETQYF. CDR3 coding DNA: TGCAGCGTTAAACCGGCTAGCGGAGGAGGGGAGACCCAGTACTTC. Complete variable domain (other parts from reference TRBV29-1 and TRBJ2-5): SAVISQKPSRDICQRGTSLTIQCQVDSQVTMMFWYRQQPGQSLTLIATANQGSEATYESGFVIDKFPISRPNLTFSTLTVSNMSPEDSSIYLCSVKPASGGGETQYFGPGTRLLVL.

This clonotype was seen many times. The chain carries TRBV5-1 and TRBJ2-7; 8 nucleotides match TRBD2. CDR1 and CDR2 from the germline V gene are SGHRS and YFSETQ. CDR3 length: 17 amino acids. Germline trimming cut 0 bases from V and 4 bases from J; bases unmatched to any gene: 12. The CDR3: CASSLAVVSGSGYEQYF. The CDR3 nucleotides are TGCGCCAGCAGCTTGGCCGTGGTCAGCGGGAGCGGTTACGAGCAGTACTTC.

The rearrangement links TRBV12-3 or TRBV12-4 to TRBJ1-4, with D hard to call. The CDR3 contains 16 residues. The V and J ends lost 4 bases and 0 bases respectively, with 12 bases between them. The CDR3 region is CASSWSPAATNEKLFF. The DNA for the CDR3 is TGTGCCAGCAGTTGGTCCCCGGCCGCAACTAATGAAAAACTGTTTTTT.

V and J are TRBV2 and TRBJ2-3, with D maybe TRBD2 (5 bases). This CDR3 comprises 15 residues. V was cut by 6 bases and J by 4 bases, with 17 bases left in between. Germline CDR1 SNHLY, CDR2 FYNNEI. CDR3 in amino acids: CASSPGSALSDTQYF. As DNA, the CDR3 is TGTGCCAGCAGCCCGGGGAGCGCGTTGTCAGATACGCAGTATTTT.

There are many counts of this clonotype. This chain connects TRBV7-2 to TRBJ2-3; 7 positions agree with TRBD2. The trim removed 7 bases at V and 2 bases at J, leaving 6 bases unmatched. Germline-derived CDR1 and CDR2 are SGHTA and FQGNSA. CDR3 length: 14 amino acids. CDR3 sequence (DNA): TGTGCCAGCACCCGGGACTACCTCACAGATACGCAGTATTTT. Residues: CASTRDYLTDTQYF. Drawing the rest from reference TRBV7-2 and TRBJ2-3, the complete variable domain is GAGVSQSPSNKVTEKGKDVELRCDPISGHTALYWYRQSLGQGLEFLIYFQGNSAPDKSGLPSDRFSAERTGGSVSTLTIQRTQQEDSAVYLCASTRDYLTDTQYFGPGTRLTVL.

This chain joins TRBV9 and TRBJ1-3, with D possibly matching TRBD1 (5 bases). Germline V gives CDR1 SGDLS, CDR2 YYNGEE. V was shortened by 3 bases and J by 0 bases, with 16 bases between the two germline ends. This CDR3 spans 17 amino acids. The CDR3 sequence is CASSAAPGRTSGNTIYF. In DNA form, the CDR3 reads TGTGCCAGCAGCGCTGCCCCAGGGCGGACCTCTGGAAACACCATATATTTT.

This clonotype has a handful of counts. The CDR3 spells CASSLVASGSSYGAYNEQYF. CDR3 DNA sequence: TGTGCCAGCAGCTTAGTAGCTAGCGGGAGTTCCTATGGGGCTTACAATGAGCAGTACTTC. V and J are TRBV7-2 and TRBJ2-5; 10 nucleotides agree with TRBD2. The CDR3 contains 20 residues. Per germline, CDR1 SGHTA and CDR2 FQGNSA. V dropped 1 base and J dropped 11; count of bases not matched to a gene: 25.

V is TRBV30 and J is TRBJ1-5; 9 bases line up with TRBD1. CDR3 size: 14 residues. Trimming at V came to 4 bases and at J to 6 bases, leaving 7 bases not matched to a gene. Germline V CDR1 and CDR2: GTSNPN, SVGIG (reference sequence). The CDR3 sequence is CAWNFGTGSQPQHF. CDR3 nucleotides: TGTGCCTGGAATTTCGGGACAGGGTCTCAGCCCCAGCATTTT.